Listed here are 31 T cell receptor beta chains from one sample, sequenced in a study of T cells after yellow fever vaccination. TCRdb passed the 5' RACE reads through MiXCR, listing each CDR3 protein once. Seen here are about 400,000 distinct CDR3 sequences, under 7.5% observed once, and the top ten hold approximately 15%. The source material was PBMCs, sampled 5 days after the yellow fever booster vaccination. These receptors all stem from a young man who received the YFV17D yellow fever vaccine.

In this sample, this clonotype turned up many times. The chain links TRBV5-1 to TRBJ2-6; D is undetermined. From germline, CDR1 is SGHRS and CDR2 YFSETQ. V shed 0 bases and J shed 0 bases, with 10 bases lying between them. This CDR3 contains 17 residues. CDR3 nucleotide sequence: TGCGCCAGCAGCTTGGTTCCTCAAAGCTCTGGGGCCAACGTCCTGACTTTC. Translated, it gives CASSLVPQSSGANVLTF.

This clonotype appeared a few times. The CDR3 DNA reads as TGTGCCATCTCCAATAGCTCGAATGAAAAACTGTTTTTT. Translating gives CAISNSSNEKLFF. V and J are TRBV10-3 and TRBJ1-4; D unresolved. The CDR3 runs 13 residues. Trimming left V 8 bases short and J 5 bases short, with 12 bases between. CDR1 ENHRY and CDR2 SYGVKD come from the germline V gene.

This clonotype has only a few counts. This chain links TRBV7-2 with TRBJ2-1; 15 nucleotides align to TRBD2. CDR3 size: 17 residues. CDR1 is SGHTA and CDR2 is FQGNSA in the germline V gene. The V gene end was trimmed by 5 bases and the J gene end by 6 bases; junction bases not matched to a gene: 8. CDR3 residues: CASSPPGLAGGLNEQFF. CDR3 sequence (DNA): TGTGCCAGCAGCCCCCCGGGACTAGCGGGAGGCCTCAATGAGCAGTTCTTC.

The gene calls are TRBV5-4 and TRBJ2-1; D remains unclear. Per germline, CDR1 SGHNT and CDR2 YYREEE (reference sequence). The CDR3 is 14 residues long. V lost 1 base to trimming and J lost 2 bases, with 7 bases between them. In nucleotides, the CDR3 is TGTGCCAGCAGCTTGTCCGAGGCCTACAATGAGCAGTTCTTC. As protein: CASSLSEAYNEQFF. Looking up the rest from reference TRBV5-4 and TRBJ2-1 gives the full variable domain: ETGVTQSPTHLIKTRGQQVTLRCSSQSGHNTVSWYQQALGQGPQFIFQYYREEENGRGNFPPRFSGLQFPNYSSELNVNALELDDSALYLCASSLSEAYNEQFFGPGTRLTVL.

V and J are TRBV20-1 and TRBJ2-7; tentatively, D is TRBD1 (6 bases). V lost 8 bases, J lost 0 bases, and 17 bases lay in between. CDR1 and CDR2 from the germline V gene are DFQATT and SNEGSKA (reference sequence). This CDR3 contains 14 residues. CDR3 residues: CSTHQGRGSYEQYF. Written as DNA, the CDR3 is TGCAGTACCCATCAGGGGCGAGGCTCCTACGAGCAGTACTTC.

Remarks on this clonotype: Since a much larger clone is just one base distant, this may be a read error. The V and J genes are TRBV20-1 and TRBJ2-3, with D possibly TRBD2 on 6 matching bases. Looked up from germline, CDR1 is DFQATT and CDR2 is SNEGSKA (reference sequence). Trimming stripped 4 bases from V and 6 bases from J, with 14 bases between. The CDR3 extends over 13 amino acids. The CDR3 nucleotides are TGCAGTGCTACCCGGGACTTTTCCGATACGCAGTATTTT. Its translation: CSATRDFSDTQYF.

This rearrangement joins TRBV24-1 to TRBJ1-2; 7 positions agree with TRBD1. CDR1 and CDR2 (germline): KGHDR, SFDVKD. J was trimmed by 2 bases and V by 9 bases; bases with no gene match: 5. The CDR3 is 13 amino acids. CDR3 region: CATSPTGNYGYTF. CDR3 in DNA: TGTGCCACCTCCCCGACAGGGAACTATGGCTACACCTTC.

In its sample, this clonotype was seen many times. V and J are TRBV4-3 and TRBJ2-2; no reliable D call. Trimming took off 4 bases at V and 3 bases at J, with 12 bases between the two ends. This CDR3 is built from 15 residues. Germline V gene sequence: CDR1 LGHNA, CDR2 YSLEER. The CDR3 nucleotides are TGCGCCAGCAGCCGAGTGGAAGAGTACACCGGGGAGCTGTTTTTT. Its translation: CASSRVEEYTGELFF.

This clonotype was counted ten times or more. The chain joins TRBV10-2 to TRBJ2-7; perhaps TRBD2 as D (5 bases). The V gene lost 7 bases and the J gene lost 3 bases, with 13 bases spanning the gap. CDR1 WSHSY and CDR2 SAAADI come from the germline V gene. The CDR3 covers 13 residues. In DNA, the CDR3 is TGCGCCAGCACAGGCGGGCAAGGCTACGAGCAGTACTTC. The encoded protein is CASTGGQGYEQYF.

This clonotype was picked up a small number of times. An end of the junction differs from the germline gene, which may be a read error. The CDR3 loop reads CASTLVGGSYQPQHF. The CDR3 region has the DNA TGTGCCAGCACCTTAGTAGGGGGCAGTTATCAGCCCCAGCATTTT. The chain is built from TRBV7-2 and TRBJ1-5; the match to TRBD1 covers 7 bases. This CDR3 contains 15 residues. Germline values: CDR1 SGHTA, CDR2 FQGNSA. Variable domain in full (rest from reference TRBV7-2 and TRBJ1-5): GAGVSQSPSNKVTEKGKDVELRCDPISGHTALYWYRQSLGQGLEFLIYFQGNSAPDKSGLPSDRFSAERTGGSVSTLTIQRTQQEDSAVYLCASTLVGGSYQPQHFGDGTRLSIL.

This clonotype was seen a few times. The CDR3 DNA follows: TGCGCCAGCAGCCTTTCAGGGTCGGGGACCTACGAGCAGTACTTC. This translates into CASSLSGSGTYEQYF. The chain is built from TRBV5-1 and TRBJ2-7, with D perhaps being TRBD1 or TRBD2 (5 bases each). Deletions cut 4 bases from V and 2 bases from J, with 16 bases between. The germline CDR1 and CDR2 sequences are SGHRS and YFSETQ. The CDR3 contains 15 residues.

The chain couples TRBV28 to TRBJ1-1, with TRBD1 matching 7 bases. Germline lookup yields CDR1 MDHEN and CDR2 SYDVKM. V was clipped by 6 bases and J by 4 bases; unmatched bases: 11. The CDR3 spans 15 residues. CDR3 DNA: TGTGCCAGCAGCAAGACAGGGTCTCTAGGCACTGAAGCTTTCTTT. As protein: CASSKTGSLGTEAFF.

This clonotype was recorded many times. The chain is built from TRBV12-3 or TRBV12-4 and TRBJ2-1; D might be TRBD2 (5 bases). The CDR3 consists of 12 residues. The V end was cut by 7 bases, the J end by 7 bases, with 11 bases between. The CDR3 spells CASKGLLNEQFF. DNA of the CDR3: TGTGCCAGCAAAGGACTGCTAAATGAGCAGTTCTTC.

This clonotype was recorded many times. Compared with germline, one end of the junction differs, possibly owing to a read error. The V and J genes are TRBV27 and TRBJ2-5; tentatively, D is TRBD2 (5 bases). Germline loops: CDR1 MNHEY, CDR2 SMNVEV (reference sequence). The CDR3 has 13 residues. The CDR3 reads CASRLTNRETQYF. The CDR3 nucleotides read TGTGCCAGCCGTTTGACTAACCGAGAGACCCAGTACTTC.

This clonotype was counted between two and nine times. The chain combines TRBV30 with TRBJ2-7, with 8 bases that match TRBD1. Trimming at V came to 3 bases and at J to 5 bases, leaving 15 bases not matched to a gene. Germline-derived CDR1 and CDR2 are GTSNPN and SVGIG (reference sequence). CDR3 length: 16 residues. This CDR3 reads CAWSTATGDVRDEQYF. CDR3 DNA: TGTGCCTGGAGCACCGCGACAGGGGATGTTAGGGACGAGCAGTACTTC.

This rearrangement joins TRBV20-1 to TRBJ1-4; D is unclear. The CDR3 is 14 residues long. The germline V gene encodes CDR1 DFQATT and CDR2 SNEGSKA (reference sequence). The germline V and J ends were trimmed by 6 bases and 0 bases, with 11 bases remaining between them. CDR3 bases: TGCAGTGCAAAGCGAGGGTCAACTAATGAAAAACTGTTTTTT. It translates to CSAKRGSTNEKLFF.

The table lists this clonotype with many counts. The chain employs TRBV28 and TRBJ2-2; 11 bases are a match to TRBD2. V trimming: 3 bases; J trimming: 4 bases; junction bases outside the gene matches: 1. CDR1 is MDHEN and CDR2 is SYDVKM in the germline V gene. CDR3 length: 15 amino acids. CDR3 residues: CASSLTSGVTGELFF. The CDR3 DNA is TGTGCCAGCAGTTTGACTAGCGGGGTCACCGGGGAGCTGTTTTTT.

V usage is TRBV6-2 or TRBV6-3 and J usage is TRBJ2-7; TRBD2 is a possible D gene (5 bases). V was clipped by 4 bases and J by 4 bases, with 20 bases between them. The CDR3 totals 16 residues. From germline, CDR1 is MNHEY and CDR2 SVGEGT. CDR3 residues: CASSSQRRGSGYEQYF. The CDR3 DNA follows: TGTGCCAGCAGTTCCCAGAGGAGAGGGAGTGGATACGAGCAGTACTTC.

This clonotype was seen only a few times. The chain combines TRBV6-2 or TRBV6-3 with TRBJ2-1, with TRBD2 matching 11 bases. Germline V gene data show CDR1 as MNHEY and CDR2 as SVGEGT. The trim removed 5 bases at V and 10 bases at J, leaving 13 bases unmatched. The CDR3 runs 16 residues. The CDR3 DNA reads as TGTGCCAGCAGTCCCCTAGCGGGAGGTCGCTTGGAGGAGCAGTTCTTC. Its protein product is CASSPLAGGRLEEQFF.

The chain employs TRBV9 and TRBJ2-5; TRBD2 matches at 8 bases. CDR3 length: 14 residues. Germline CDR1 SGDLS, CDR2 YYNGEE. Unmatched junction bases numbered 6, after V lost 3 bases and J lost 5 bases. The CDR3 bases are TGTGCCAGCAGCGCGAGTAGCGGGACGGAGACCCAGTACTTC. This encodes CASSASSGTETQYF.

This clonotype was detected many times. V usage is TRBV20-1 and J usage is TRBJ2-1; 10 bases align to TRBD1. With V trimmed by 2 bases and J by 7 bases, 5 bases remained unmatched. CDR1 and CDR2 from the germline V gene are DFQATT and SNEGSKA (reference sequence). CDR3 length: 14 amino acids. The CDR3 nucleotides read TGCAGTGCTAGATTTCCGGGACAGGGGAATGAGCAGTTCTTC. Amino acids: CSARFPGQGNEQFF.

This chain links TRBV4-3 with TRBJ1-4, with D tentatively TRBD1 (6 bases). The length of the CDR3 is 16 residues. The V and J ends lost 3 bases and 7 bases respectively, with 18 bases between them. Germline loops: CDR1 LGHNA, CDR2 YSLEER. The CDR3 protein is CASSHDALRGGEKLFF. Here the CDR3 DNA reads TGCGCCAGCAGCCATGACGCCTTGAGAGGGGGTGAAAAACTGTTTTTT.

The rearrangement joins TRBV5-5 to TRBJ2-2; 9 bases fit TRBD1. Looked up from germline, CDR1 is SGHKS and CDR2 is YYEKEE (reference sequence). The J segment lost 4 bases and the V segment lost 1 base, leaving 5 bases of the junction unmatched. The CDR3 length is 16 residues. The CDR3 protein is CASSLLQGQGTGELFF. The CDR3 region has the DNA TGTGCCAGCAGCTTGCTACAGGGACAGGGCACCGGGGAGCTGTTTTTT. Looking up the rest from reference TRBV5-5 and TRBJ2-2 gives the full variable domain: DAGVTQSPTHLIKTRGQQVTLRCSPISGHKSVSWYQQVLGQGPQFIFQYYEKEERGRGNFPDRFSARQFPNYSSELNVNALLLGDSALYLCASSLLQGQGTGELFFGEGSRLTVL.

This clonotype was seen repeatedly, ten times or more. The rearrangement links TRBV5-4 to TRBJ2-1; 14 bases line up with TRBD2. This CDR3 is 17 amino acids long. Germline-derived CDR1 and CDR2 are SGHNT and YYREEE (reference sequence). V lost 2 bases to trimming and J lost 2 bases; unmatched junction nucleotides: 3. The CDR3 nucleotides are TGTGCCAGCAGCTTCCGGACTAGCGGGAGGCCCTACAATGAGCAGTTCTTC. Translation gives CASSFRTSGRPYNEQFF.

This clonotype was recorded at least ten times. This chain joins TRBV7-9 and TRBJ2-1, with D maybe TRBD1 (6 bases). V was clipped by 5 bases and J by 9 bases, with 20 bases between them. Germline CDR1 is SEHNR and CDR2 is FQNEAQ (reference sequence). The CDR3 runs to 15 residues. CDR3 DNA sequence: TGTGCCAGCAGCCCTATGGACAGTAGGCAGACTGAGCAGTTCTTC. This sequence encodes CASSPMDSRQTEQFF.

This clonotype appeared many times. The chain links TRBV7-9 to TRBJ1-5; D gene ambiguous. Germline assignment: CDR1 SEHNR and CDR2 FQNEAQ (reference sequence). The CDR3 is made up of 13 amino acids. V lost 1 base to trimming and J lost 7 bases, with 8 bases between them. In DNA, the CDR3 is TGTGCCAGCAGCTTAGACGGGAGGCAGCCCCAGCATTTT. Its translation: CASSLDGRQPQHF.

This clonotype occurred a few times. V is TRBV20-1 and J is TRBJ1-1, with D maybe TRBD1 (5 bases). Looked up from germline, CDR1 is DFQATT and CDR2 is SNEGSKA (reference sequence). This CDR3 is 14 amino acids long. The V and J ends lost 0 bases and 1 base respectively, with 9 bases between them. CDR3 amino acids: CSARDRGENTEAFF. The DNA of the CDR3 is TGCAGTGCTAGAGATCGGGGGGAGAACACTGAAGCTTTCTTT.

This clonotype was seen at least ten times. The chain combines TRBV6-1 with TRBJ2-3, with TRBD1 as a possible D gene (6 bases). The CDR3 length is 15 residues. Germline CDR1 is MNHNS and CDR2 is SASEGT. Trimming pared 5 bases from V and 7 bases from J, leaving 19 bases between. The CDR3 DNA is TGTGCCAGCAGTCCGGACAGAGAAAGTTCCAATACGCAGTATTTT. As protein: CASSPDRESSNTQYF.

This clonotype has at least ten counts. The rearrangement links TRBV20-1 to TRBJ2-3, with 10 nucleotides matching TRBD2. Germline loops: CDR1 DFQATT, CDR2 SNEGSKA (reference sequence). The CDR3 extends over 16 amino acids. The J segment lost 0 bases and the V segment lost 4 bases, leaving 7 bases of the junction unmatched. Here the CDR3 reads CSAKLWTSGSTDTQYF. CDR3 DNA: TGCAGTGCTAAACTGTGGACTAGCGGAAGCACAGATACGCAGTATTTT.

The table lists this clonotype with many counts. The CDR3 nucleotides are TGTGCCAGCAGCTTAGCGGGACAGGGGTACTACGAGCAGTACTTC. Its protein product is CASSLAGQGYYEQYF. The V call is TRBV7-8, the J call TRBJ2-7; 10 bases line up with TRBD1. Trimming cost V 0 bases and J 3 bases; bases outside gene matches: 2. CDR3 size: 15 residues. Germline V CDR1 and CDR2: SGHVS, FQNEAQ.

The chain combines TRBV29-1 with TRBJ1-1, with D possibly matching TRBD1 (6 bases). CDR1 and CDR2 from the germline V gene are SQVTM and ANQGSEA. The CDR3 is 12 residues long. Trimming pared 5 bases from V and 2 bases from J, leaving 9 bases between. This chain's CDR3 is CSVTGFNTEAFF. DNA of the CDR3: TGCAGCGTTACAGGGTTCAACACTGAAGCTTTCTTT.